A selection of T cell receptor beta chains follows, all from one sample in a study of regulatory T cells in long-lasting Graves disease. TCRdb analysed the multiplex PCR reads with MiXCR anew, one entry per CDR3 protein. Of about 380,000 distinct CDR3 sequences listed, around a sixth are singletons. Sequenced material: peripheral blood mononuclear cells (PBMCs), taken at new diagnosis, from a patient treated with antithyroid drugs. The receptor set was obtained from a female donor with Graves disease. CDR3s include the opening cysteine and the closing phenylalanine or tryptophan. The D gene is left open where the match is weak. The size field is filled for only some rows; it gives once, few, many or a size class.

J gene | V gene | clone size | D gene | CDR3 DNA | CDR3 protein
TRBJ1-2 | TRBV4-1 | few | TRBD1 | TGCGCCAGCAGCCAACCGGGACAGGGGGGTGGCTACACCTTC | CASSQPGQGGGYTF
TRBJ1-1 | TRBV2 | many | - | TGTGCCAGCAGTGGACAGGATGGGGCTGAAGCTTTCTTT | CASSGQDGAEAFF
TRBJ2-7 | TRBV20-1 | many | - | TGCAGTGCTAGTGCCCTATTCCCCCCACTTGGCGAGCAGTACTTC | CSASALFPPLGEQYF
TRBJ2-7 | TRBV20-1 | many | TRBD1 | TGCAGTGCTAGAGCCTTAGGGACAGGGAGCTCCTACGAGCAGTACTTC | CSARALGTGSSYEQYF
TRBJ2-3 | TRBV12-3/TRBV12-4 | - | - | TGTGCCAGCAGCCCCGCTCGGGGAGATACGCAGTATTTT | CASSPARGDTQYF
TRBJ2-7 | TRBV5-1 | many | - | TGTGCCAGCAGCTTAGCGGACGGCTACGAGCAGTACTTC | CASSLADGYEQYF
TRBJ1-2 | TRBV6-5 | many | - | TGTGCCAGCAGTTACAACGACGGCGGAACTAACTATGGCTACACCTTC | CASSYNDGGTNYGYTF
TRBJ2-1 | TRBV7-3 | many | TRBD2 | TGTGCCAGCAGCTCGCTAGCGGGAGCCTACAATGAGCAGTTCTTC | CASSSLAGAYNEQFF
TRBJ1-2 | TRBV28 | - | TRBD1 | TGTGCCAGCAGCATCGACAGGGGAAAGCGATTTGGCTACACCTTC | CASSIDRGKRFGYTF
TRBJ2-5 | TRBV7-3 | many | TRBD2 | TGTGCCAGCAGCAATAGCGGGAGCATGGAGACCCAGTACTTC | CASSNSGSMETQYF
TRBJ2-5 | TRBV30 | many | - | TGTGCCTGGAGTGGCAAAGAGACCCAGTACTTC | CAWSGKETQYF
TRBJ2-4 | TRBV28 | - | - | TGTGCCAGCAGTTTCTGGGGGCCGGCCAAAAACATTCAGTACTTC | CASSFWGPAKNIQYF
TRBJ2-5 | TRBV12-3/TRBV12-4 | many | - | TGTGCCAGCAGTTTACAGTCAGGGGGGGAGACCCAGTACTTC | CASSLQSGGETQYF
TRBJ2-1 | TRBV9 | many | TRBD2 | TGTGCCAGCAGCGTAGGGACTAGCGGGGGGCTAGCCTACAATGAGCAGTTCTTC | CASSVGTSGGLAYNEQFF
TRBJ2-1 | TRBV6-2/TRBV6-3 | few | - | TGTGCCAGCAGTTACTCCAGGCTTGGAAAGAATGAGCAGTTCTTC | CASSYSRLGKNEQFF
TRBJ2-3 | TRBV20-1 | many | TRBD1 | TGCAGTGCTAGAGTTCCAGGGGGAGATACGCAGTATTTT | CSARVPGGDTQYF
TRBJ1-3 | TRBV20-1 | few | - | TGCAGTGCTATTGATCCGGTGGGTGGAAACACCATATATTTT | CSAIDPVGGNTIYF
TRBJ1-4 | TRBV15 | many | - | TGTGCCACCAGCAGAGATTCGGCGCGACTTAATGAAAAACTGTTTTTT | CATSRDSARLNEKLFF
TRBJ1-6 | TRBV3-1 | few | - | TGTGCCAGCAGCCCCGTAACGGGGACTAATTCACCCCTCCACTTT | CASSPVTGTNSPLHF
TRBJ1-1 | TRBV18 | many | TRBD1 | TGTGCCAGCTCACCGTCAGACAGGGGTGCTTTCTTT | CASSPSDRGAFF
TRBJ1-3 | TRBV10-3 | few | - | TGTGCCATCAGCCCGACAGTGGTGGACACCATATATTTT | CAISPTVVDTIYF
TRBJ2-2 | TRBV5-1 | many | - | TGCGCCAGCAGCTATTCCGGGACAAAGAACACCGGGGAGCTGTTTTTT | CASSYSGTKNTGELFF
TRBJ2-7 | TRBV6-2/TRBV6-3 | - | - | TGTGCCAGCAGTTACCAGAGAGGCTACGAGCAGTACTTC | CASSYQRGYEQYF
TRBJ2-1 | TRBV18 | many | - | TGTGCCAGCTCACCCTATAGGGACAATGAGCAGTTCTTC | CASSPYRDNEQFF
TRBJ1-3 | TRBV20-1 | many | - | TGCAGTGCCAGTAGCTCTGGAAACACCATATATTTT | CSASSSGNTIYF
TRBJ2-5 | TRBV2 | few | TRBD2 | TGTGCCAGCAACATGGGACTAGCGGGAACCCAAGAGACCCAGTACTTC | CASNMGLAGTQETQYF